This T cell receptor (beta chain) was captured in a study of T cell responses to AZD1222 COVID-19 vaccine. Study-level findings and limits: White British ancestry dominated among donors, who included more females, and clonal diversity was possibly underestimated. The peak T cell response came first, and repertoires were sampled only after it. Following two doses of AZD1222, Spike-specific TCR breadth and depth rose. Close to half of all spike-specific TCRs reportedly target regions of the variants that are unmutated.

Worth noting for this clone: Its antigen is unknown.

TCRdb's table, derived via immunoSEQ multiplex PCR, lists solely in-frame clones and lacks some. The sample records roughly 97,000 clones, roughly 91% being singletons. The TCR originated in an adult in good health. This specimen was peripheral blood, taken on day 0 of AZD1222 vaccination.

Written as DNA, the CDR3 is TGTGCCAGCAGTGACGGGACAGGGGGCCTTGGCTACACCTTC. Amino acids: CASSDGTGGLGYTF. The V call is TRBV2, the J call TRBJ1-2, with TRBD1 matching 12 bases. V gave up 3 bases and J gave up 7 bases; unmatched junction bases: 3. CDR1 is SNHLY, CDR2 FYNNEI, per germline. The CDR3 is made up of 14 amino acids.